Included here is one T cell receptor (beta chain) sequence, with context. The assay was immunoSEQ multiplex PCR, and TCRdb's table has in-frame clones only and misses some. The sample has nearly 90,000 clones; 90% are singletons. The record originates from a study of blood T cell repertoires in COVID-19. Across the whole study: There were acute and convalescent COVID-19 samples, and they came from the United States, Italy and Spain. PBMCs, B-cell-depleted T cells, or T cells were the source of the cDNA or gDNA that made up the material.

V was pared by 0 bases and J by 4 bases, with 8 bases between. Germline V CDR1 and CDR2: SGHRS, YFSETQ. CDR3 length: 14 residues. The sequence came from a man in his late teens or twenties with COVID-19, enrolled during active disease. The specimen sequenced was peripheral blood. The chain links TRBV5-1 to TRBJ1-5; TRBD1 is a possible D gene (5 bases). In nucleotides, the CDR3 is TGCGCCAGCAGCTTGGGGGGCCCTAATCAGCCCCAGCATTTT. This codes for CASSLGGPNQPQHF.